This paragraph covers one T cell receptor (beta chain) sequence. This clonotype was detected only a few times. Its antigen is currently not known. Nothing much larger sits one base from this clone, and base qualities are not available. The sample was run on an Illumina NovaSeq 6000. cDNA libraries for TCRalpha and TCRbeta were prepared by 5'RACE using constant-segment primers, with sample barcodes and unique molecular identifiers added. RNA was extracted from every sample with Trizol reagent. Library amplification was performed in two PCR steps, and a second sample barcode and Illumina TruSeq adapters were introduced in the second step. The libraries were sequenced on an Illumina NovaSeq using 2 x 150 bp paired-end reads. On the study's bioinformatics: Demultiplexing of reads and collapsing into UMI-guided consensus sequences were performed with migec v1.2.7. Using mixcr v2.1.11, UMI consensuses were aligned to TRA and TRB V and J templates and then assembled into clonotypes. A clonotype was counted as expanded or contracted only if both edgeR and NoisET called the change significant, with noise models trained on biological replicates. For edgeR calls, a false discovery rate-adjusted p below 0.01 and a log2 fold-change threshold of 1 were applied. As an exploratory analysis of dynamics, max-normalized trajectories of the 1000 most abundant clonotypes were examined by PCA with hierarchical clustering. The CD4 or CD8 phenotype of responding clones was assigned using the separately sequenced CD4+ and CD8+ repertoires. Starting from the raw public reads, TCRdb applied fastp trimming at Q25, assembled clones with MiXCR and retained in-frame beta chains. Identical CDR3 protein sequences are pooled into one entry, listed with their most common genes and DNA. The V and J calls reflect TCRdb's pipeline rather than the authors' work. Here the sample has fewer than 550,000 distinct CDR3 sequences; around 20% occur a single time. More than 8% of the sample comes from the top ten.

The data were obtained in a study of T-cell memory formation after mild COVID-19 (dated by TCRdb to about 2021). Describing the broader study: TCR sequence clusters from the two donors were found to be largely donor specific. T-cell clones expanding and contracting after mild COVID-19 in a couple of donors were tracked by longitudinal TCRalpha and TCRbeta repertoire sequencing. The cohort was made up of two young adult volunteers, one female and one male, who were previously healthy. General conclusions and limits of the study: Only a couple of mild cases were covered by the study, and larger cohorts that include severe cases with pre-infection samples were considered necessary. Some responding clones were found in pre-infection memory, which suggests that pre-existing cross-reactive memory T cells took part in the SARS-CoV-2 response. Clones contracting from day 15 to 85 had balanced CD4/CD8 phenotypes, while a second wave expanding from day 15 to 37 was biased towards CD4+. Contracting CD4+ clones were found mainly in CM and EM memory subsets, while CD8+ clones were enriched in EMRA. Whether the second-wave clones peaking on day 37 were SARS-CoV-2 specific was not confirmed.

From the cysteine through the phenylalanine, the CDR3 covers 14 amino acids. Here the CDR3 DNA is all that survives: 42 bases in frame from base 1. Looking up the germline V gene yields CDR1 SNHLY and CDR2 FYNNEI. The trim is 4 bases for V and 2 bases for J, with a gap of 11 bases between the germline ends. Ficoll-Paque density gradient centrifugation was the method used to isolate PBMCs. The source of this sequence is an adult woman who had mild COVID-19 (a few samples of this study predate the infection). The sample titles of this study are shuffled in the database, so cell type and time point are left out; the donor was told from shared clones. The rearrangement joined TRBV2 to TRBJ2-5; the D gene cannot be named for sure. The sample consisted of PBMCs or a T cell subset sorted from them (not recorded which). The CDR3 protein: CASSATTVQETQYF. The DNA reads as follows: TGTGCCAGCAGTGCTACGACGGTTCAAGAGACCCAGTACTTC.